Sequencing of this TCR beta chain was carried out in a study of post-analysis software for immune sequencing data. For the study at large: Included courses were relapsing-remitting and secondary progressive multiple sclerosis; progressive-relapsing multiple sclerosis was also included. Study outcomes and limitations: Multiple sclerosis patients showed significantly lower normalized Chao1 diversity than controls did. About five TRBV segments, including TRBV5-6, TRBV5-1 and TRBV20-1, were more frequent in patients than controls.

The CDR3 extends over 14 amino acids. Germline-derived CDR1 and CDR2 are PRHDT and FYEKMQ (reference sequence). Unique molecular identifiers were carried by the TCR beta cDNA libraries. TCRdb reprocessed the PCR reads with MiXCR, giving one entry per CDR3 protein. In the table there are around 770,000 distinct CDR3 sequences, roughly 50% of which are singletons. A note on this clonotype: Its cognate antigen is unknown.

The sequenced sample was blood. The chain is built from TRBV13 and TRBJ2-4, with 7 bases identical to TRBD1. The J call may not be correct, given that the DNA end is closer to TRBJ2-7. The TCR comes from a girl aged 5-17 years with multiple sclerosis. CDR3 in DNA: TGTGCCAGCAGCCCCGAGACAGGGACCCACGAGCAGTACTTC. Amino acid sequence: CASSPETGTHEQYF.